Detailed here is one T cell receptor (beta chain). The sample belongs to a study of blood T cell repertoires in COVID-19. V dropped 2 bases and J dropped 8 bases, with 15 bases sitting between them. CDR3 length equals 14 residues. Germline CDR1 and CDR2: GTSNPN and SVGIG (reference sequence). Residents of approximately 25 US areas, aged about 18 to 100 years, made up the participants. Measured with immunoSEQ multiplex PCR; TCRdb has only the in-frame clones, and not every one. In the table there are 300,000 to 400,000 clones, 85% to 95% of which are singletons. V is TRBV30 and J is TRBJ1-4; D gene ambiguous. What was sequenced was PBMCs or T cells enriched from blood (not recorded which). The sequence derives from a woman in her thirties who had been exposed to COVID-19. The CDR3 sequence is CAWSKLRIGEKLFF. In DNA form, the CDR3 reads TGTGCCTGGAGTAAATTGAGGATTGGGGAAAAACTGTTTTTT.